These 24 T cell receptor beta chains share one sample of origin, sequenced in a study of Ad26.COV2.S vaccination and SARS-CoV-2 variants. Only in-frame clones appear in the TCRdb table, and some are missing; sequencing was by immunoSEQ multiplex PCR. The sample yields about 350,000 clones, 70% to 90% seen once. Treatment described: 19 received Ad26.COV2.S at low or high dose, single or two shots; about 5 received placebo; per-sample allocation not given. All samples were drawn on day 63, counting from the first vaccine or placebo injection. Sequences were derived from peripheral blood, sampled in a trial of Ad26.COV2.S vaccine versus placebo. These receptors all stem from a person between 18 and 60 years old who received the Ad26.COV2.S COVID-19 vaccine or a placebo.

CDR3 in amino acids: CAISEGVAGAYEQYF. The CDR3 region has the DNA TGTGCCATCAGTGAGGGGGTAGCGGGGGCCTACGAGCAGTACTTC. This chain links TRBV10-3 with TRBJ2-7; 9 bases line up with TRBD2. The germline V gene encodes CDR1 ENHRY and CDR2 SYGVKD. CDR3 length: 15 residues. V lost 2 bases, J lost 2 bases, and 4 bases stayed unmatched.

This chain uses TRBV7-6 with TRBJ1-1, with a weak D call TRBD1 (5 bases). Germline V gene data show CDR1 as SGHVS and CDR2 as FNYEAQ. V was cut by 5 bases and J by 13 bases, with 20 bases left in between. There are 13 residues in the CDR3. CDR3 sequence reads: CASSAYRSRRVFF. DNA of the CDR3: TGTGCCAGCAGCGCATACAGGTCCCGCAGGGTTTTCTTT.

This rearrangement joins TRBV30 to TRBJ2-7; D is uncertain. This CDR3 comprises 12 residues. V lost 4 bases and J lost 4, with 11 bases in between. CDR1 and CDR2 (germline): GTSNPN, SVGIG (reference sequence). Here the CDR3 DNA reads TGTGCCTGGAATGTCGGGCGTTACGAGCAGTACTTC. As protein: CAWNVGRYEQYF. The entire variable domain, with the rest obtained from reference TRBV30 and TRBJ2-7, is as follows: SQTIHQWPATLVQPVGSPLSLECTVEGTSNPNLYWYRQAAGRGLQLLFYSVGIGQISSEVPQNLSASRPQDRQFILSSKKLLLSDSGFYLCAWNVGRYEQYFGPGTRLTVT.

The genes are TRBV12-3 or TRBV12-4 and TRBJ1-1, with TRBD1 as a possible D gene (5 bases). The ends were cut back, 6 bases at V and 0 bases at J, with 8 bases in the middle. This CDR3 comprises 13 residues. The CDR3 DNA reads TGTGCCAGCAGGGGGGGTTTGAACACTGAAGCTTTCTTT. Protein sequence: CASRGGLNTEAFF.

J is TRBJ1-5 and V is TRBV7-2; D remains unclear. This CDR3 region has 14 residues. Trimming removed 2 bases at V and 3 bases at J, with 8 bases between. The germline CDR1 and CDR2 sequences are SGHTA and FQGNSA. CDR3 protein: CASSLMGSNQPQHF. CDR3 nucleotides: TGTGCCAGCAGCTTAATGGGGTCCAATCAGCCCCAGCATTTT.

The chain is built from TRBV18 and TRBJ2-5; 7 positions agree with TRBD2. Germline CDR1 and CDR2: KGHSH and LQKENI. The V and J ends lost 4 bases and 1 base, in that order; junction bases with no gene match: 6. This CDR3 is built from 15 residues. As DNA, the CDR3 is TGTGCCAGCTCACGGGTAGCGGGCATCCAAGAGACCCAGTACTTC. Protein: CASSRVAGIQETQYF.

The chain recombines TRBV11-2 with TRBJ2-3; D is undetermined. CDR3 length: 15 residues. Germline-derived CDR1 and CDR2 are SGHAT and FQNNGV. The V end was cut by 4 bases, the J end by 2 bases, with 13 bases between. The CDR3 is CASSSAGVVTDTQYF. The CDR3 nucleotides are TGTGCCAGCAGCTCCGCTGGAGTGGTCACAGATACGCAGTATTTT.

This chain joins TRBV3-1 (or the pseudogene TRBV3-2) and TRBJ2-7; D gene uncertain. CDR1 is LGHDT, CDR2 YNNKEL, per germline (reference sequence). Deletions cut 0 bases from V and 2 bases from J, with 8 bases between. CDR3 length equals 14 residues. CDR3 bases: TGTGCCAGCAGCCAAGAACACTTTACCTACGAGCAGTACTTC. Its translation: CASSQEHFTYEQYF.

This chain joins TRBV7-2 and TRBJ1-2; D is unresolved. Trimming stripped 5 bases from V and 4 bases from J, with 14 bases between. Germline assignment: CDR1 SGHTA and CDR2 FQGNSA. This CDR3 region has 14 residues. CDR3 residues: CASSPALHSYGYTF. The CDR3 DNA reads TGTGCCAGCAGCCCCGCGCTCCACAGCTATGGCTACACCTTC.

V and J are TRBV10-1 and TRBJ1-1, with D possibly matching TRBD1 (6 bases). This CDR3 is 14 amino acids long. V was pared by 4 bases and J by 5 bases, with 14 bases between. Looked up from germline, CDR1 is WNHNN and CDR2 is SYGVQD (reference sequence). Here the CDR3 reads CASSGQQGATEAFF. CDR3 in DNA: TGCGCCAGCAGTGGACAACAGGGAGCAACTGAAGCTTTCTTT.

For this clone: Other DNA variants within this sample encode the same CDR3. The chain employs TRBV18 and TRBJ2-3; D call uncertain. Germline CDR1 reads KGHSH; CDR2 reads LQKENI. This CDR3 comprises 13 residues. V lost 3 bases, J lost 4 bases, and 8 bases lay in between. DNA of the CDR3: TGTGCCAGCTCACCTCAGGCGGCAGATACGCAGTATTTT. This gives the protein CASSPQAADTQYF.

V usage is TRBV10-3 and J usage is TRBJ1-5; D may be TRBD1 (6 bases). The CDR3 contains 15 residues. Germline CDR1 ENHRY, CDR2 SYGVKD. The ends were cut back, 4 bases at V and 1 base at J, with 11 bases in the middle. The CDR3 protein is CAISARDTSNQPQHF. DNA for the CDR3: TGTGCCATCAGTGCCCGGGACACAAGCAATCAGCCCCAGCATTTT.

The chain recombines TRBV3-1 (or the pseudogene TRBV3-2) with TRBJ2-3, with 13 bases lining up with TRBD2. The CDR3 sequence is 18 residues long. Germline values: CDR1 LGHDT, CDR2 YNNKEL (reference sequence). Germline trimming cut 4 bases from V and 3 bases from J; bases unmatched to any gene: 10. CDR3 sequence reads: CASSPWTSGGPRTDTQYF. CDR3 nucleotides: TGTGCCAGCAGCCCCTGGACTAGCGGGGGCCCTCGGACAGATACGCAGTATTTT.

J is TRBJ1-2 and V is TRBV27; 9 nucleotides agree with TRBD1. This CDR3 has 15 amino acids. V trimming: 5 bases; J trimming: 4 bases; junction bases outside the gene matches: 8. CDR1 and CDR2 from the germline V gene are MNHEY and SMNVEV (reference sequence). The CDR3: CASSPGQGRGYGYTF. CDR3 coding DNA: TGTGCCAGCAGTCCCGGACAGGGGAGGGGCTATGGCTACACCTTC.

The chain employs TRBV11-2 and TRBJ2-5, with 10 positions matching TRBD2. V dropped 5 bases and J dropped 5; count of bases not matched to a gene: 11. The CDR3 extends over 16 amino acids. Per germline, CDR1 SGHAT and CDR2 FQNNGV. DNA for the CDR3: TGTGCCAGCAGCGCCCGTCTAGCGGGGGCGGGGGAGACCCAGTACTTC. Amino acid sequence: CASSARLAGAGETQYF.

The CDR3 nucleotides read TGTGCCAGCAGCCAAGCACATGGGGCAGGAGATAACACCGGGGAGCTGTTTTTT. This sequence encodes CASSQAHGAGDNTGELFF. V usage is TRBV3-1 (or the pseudogene TRBV3-2) and J usage is TRBJ2-2; TRBD1 might be the D (5 bases). Germline CDR1 is LGHDT and CDR2 is YNNKEL (reference sequence). There are 18 residues in the CDR3. V shed 1 base and J shed 2 bases, with 17 bases lying between them.

J is TRBJ2-3 and V is TRBV24-1; D is undetermined. Per germline, CDR1 KGHDR and CDR2 SFDVKD. This CDR3 has 13 residues. Between the trimmed V and J ends, which lost 0 bases and 4 bases, there was a span of 4 bases. CDR3 region: CATSDLVPDTQYF. The CDR3 DNA sequence: TGTGCCACCAGTGATTTGGTACCAGATACGCAGTATTTT.

This clone was found once. The CDR3 here is CSSPTGDTQYF. Here the CDR3 DNA reads TGCAGTTCGCCCACGGGGGATACGCAGTATTTT. The chain has TRBV20-1 and TRBJ2-3, with D maybe TRBD2 (5 bases). With 8 bases removed from V and 6 bases from J, the gap between germline ends came to 12 bases. This CDR3 spans 11 amino acids. The germline V gene encodes CDR1 DFQATT and CDR2 SNEGSKA (reference sequence).

V gene TRBV6-5 combines with J gene TRBJ2-7; TRBD2 agrees at 10 bases. This CDR3 is built from 13 residues. The germline CDR1 and CDR2 sequences are MNHEY and SVGAGI. After removal of 6 bases from V and 3 bases from J, the junction contained 2 bases not matched to a gene. The CDR3: CASRTSGYYEQYF. The CDR3 DNA is TGTGCCAGCAGGACTAGCGGGTACTACGAGCAGTACTTC.

In the case of this clone: A read error may produce the germline difference seen at one junction end. The chain links TRBV19 to TRBJ2-3, with D tentatively TRBD2 (6 bases). The germline gives CDR1 LNHDA, CDR2 SQIVND (reference sequence). The CDR3 is made up of 15 amino acids. CDR3 coding DNA: TGTGCCAGTACCCCACGCGGTATGGCGGGAAATACACAGTATTTT. Translating it yields CASTPRGMAGNTQYF. Variable domain in full (rest from reference TRBV19 and TRBJ2-3): DGGITQSPKYLFRKEGQNVTLSCEQNLNHDAMYWYRQDPGQGLRLIYYSQIVNDFQKGDIAEGYSVSREKKESFPLTVTSAQKNPTAFYLCASTPRGMAGNTQYFGPGTRLTVL.

The chain uses TRBV11-2 and TRBJ2-2; 7 positions agree with TRBD1. Trimming at V came to 4 bases and at J to 5 bases, leaving 10 bases not matched to a gene. CDR1 and CDR2 from the germline V gene are SGHAT and FQNNGV. The CDR3 is made up of 16 amino acids. CDR3 loop: CASSSHRGRWTGELFF. For the CDR3, the DNA is TGTGCCAGCAGCTCACACAGGGGACGTTGGACCGGGGAGCTGTTTTTT.

The rearrangement joins TRBV6-7 to TRBJ2-5, with D unclear. Being an ORF, TRBV6-7 has a function that is uncertain. The CDR3 is 11 amino acids. V dropped 3 bases and J dropped 5 bases, with 4 bases sitting between them. The CDR3: CASSYGETQYF. CDR3 coding DNA: TGTGCCAGCAGTTATGGGGAGACCCAGTACTTC.

The genes are TRBV30 and TRBJ2-1; D remains ambiguous. Per germline, CDR1 GTSNPN and CDR2 SVGIG (reference sequence). The CDR3 is made up of 11 amino acids. V lost 5 bases and J lost 8, with 10 bases in between. The CDR3 here is CAWGGYDEQFF. The CDR3 DNA sequence: TGTGCCTGGGGCGGATACGATGAGCAGTTCTTC.

This clone has more than one count but fewer than ten. V and J are TRBV29-1 and TRBJ2-7; the D gene is possibly TRBD1 (5 bases). The CDR3 contains 13 residues. V gave up 4 bases and J gave up 3 bases, with 13 bases separating them. Germline V gives CDR1 SQVTM, CDR2 ANQGSEA. The CDR3 here is CSVVTAYNYEQYF. The CDR3 DNA reads TGCAGCGTTGTGACAGCGTACAACTACGAGCAGTACTTC.